A single T cell receptor beta chain is shown here with its context. Its antigen is as yet unknown. CDR3 length: 15 residues. Germline values: CDR1 SQVTM, CDR2 ANQGSEA. V was pared by 2 bases and J by 8 bases, with 11 bases of the junction left unmatched. The source of the sample is a study of Graves' ophthalmopathy and Graves' hyperthyroidism. Regarding the study as a whole: Most thyroid clonotypes expanded beyond 0.001 frequency were also found in blood. Researchers report that a 13-signature model separated ophthalmopathy from stable hyperthyroidism, posting roughly 90% sensitivity and 81.08% specificity.

The study amplified TCR beta CDR3 regions using RNA transcripts. RT-PCR in the first round used HTBI primers; a second-round multiplex PCR followed. One entry per CDR3 protein results from TCRdb running MiXCR on the multiplex PCR reads. This table has 900,000 to 1,200,000 distinct CDR3 sequences, less than 45% appearing once. The chain couples TRBV29-1 to TRBJ1-2; 10 positions match TRBD1. The sample consisted of peripheral blood or thyroid tissue (not recorded which). The receptor comes from an adult man with Graves' hyperthyroidism. CDR3 protein: CSVEPRTGGSSGYTF. In DNA form, the CDR3 reads TGCAGCGTTGAACCAAGGACAGGGGGGTCTTCCGGCTACACCTTC.